Here is one T cell receptor beta chain with its context. Its antigen is not identified. Measured with immunoSEQ multiplex PCR; TCRdb has only the in-frame clones, and not every one. This table has some 20,000 clones, about 73% appearing once. This sample was included in a study of somatic mutations in cytotoxic T cells in rheumatoid arthritis. The overall study: Nearly 100% purity was obtained when some V beta antibody-stained T-cell populations were flow-sorted; these included V beta1+ cells sequenced for TCRB. Overall study results and limits: There were about an eighth of the roughly 60 patients in whom the largest CD8+ clone exceeded 20% of CD8+ cells.

The CDR3 is 17 residues long. V dropped 2 bases and J dropped 4 bases, with 20 bases sitting between them. Germline values: CDR1 LNHDA, CDR2 SQIVND (reference sequence). The material sequenced was CD8+ T cells sorted from blood. The receptor's source is a woman aged 60-75 years in good health. The chain combines TRBV19 with TRBJ1-1; the D gene is possibly TRBD1 (6 bases). CDR3 sequence: CASSILPSNRAGTEAFF. CDR3 in DNA: TGTGCCAGTAGTATATTACCGTCCAACAGGGCGGGCACTGAAGCTTTCTTT.